This entry concerns a single T cell receptor (beta chain). In the study's own analysis: Using reference gene primer amplification, nucleated cell counts were estimated. Produced via immunoSEQ multiplex PCR; TCRdb's table is partial and in-frame only. That table gives V, J and clone size, and the DNA gave D and trimming. Of under 400,000 clones detected, roughly nine tenths appear once; the ten largest clones hold 3% to 4.5%. Seattle cases were enrolled at active infection and followed longitudinally. The sample is drawn from a study of blood T cell repertoires in COVID-19. About the study: The study drew acute and convalescent COVID-19 samples from the United States, Italy and Spain.

Germline V gene data show CDR1 as MNHNY and CDR2 as SVGAGI (reference sequence). The CDR3 extends over 13 amino acids. The ends lost 6 bases at V and 8 bases at J; junction bases unmatched: 6. The origin of this receptor is a woman aged 60-75 years with COVID-19, enrolled during active disease. The sequencing sample was made of peripheral blood. The gene calls are TRBV6-6 and TRBJ1-2, with 10 bases lining up with TRBD1. Here the CDR3 reads CASSPDRGQGYTF. Here the CDR3 DNA reads TGTGCCAGCAGCCCCGACAGGGGGCAAGGCTACACCTTC.